This entry lists 20 T cell receptor beta chains sequenced from one sample in a study of blood T cells in healthy people across ages. A second PCR of about 6 to 11 cycles used a sample-barcoded 5' primer and a J-beta primer mix. TCRdb recomputed calls from the 5' RACE reads with MiXCR, one row per CDR3 protein. The sample contains about 290,000 distinct CDR3 sequences, roughly 26% of which appear only once. The sequenced material came from blood. The receptors were sampled from a woman in her 70s in good health.

The chain joins TRBV9 to TRBJ2-3; 10 bases line up with TRBD1. The CDR3 contains 15 residues. Germline V gene lookup returns CDR1 SGDLS and CDR2 YYNGEE. Losses at the gene ends were 5 bases for V and 5 bases for J; bases not matched to a gene: 8. CDR3 protein: CASSETGGWGDTQYF. The CDR3, as DNA: TGTGCCAGCAGTGAGACAGGGGGCTGGGGAGATACGCAGTATTTT.

Points on this clonotype: This may arise from a read error, as a much more abundant clone is one base away. This sequence joins TRBV7-2 and TRBJ2-1; no clear D gene. Matching the DNA end better, TRBJ2-7 makes the J call doubtful. Per germline, CDR1 SGHTA and CDR2 FQGNSA. This CDR3 comprises 14 residues. CDR3 amino acids: CTSSLGPSSYEQYF. In DNA, the CDR3 is TGTACCAGCAGCTTAGGCCCTAGCTCCTACGAGCAGTACTTC.

The table lists this clonotype with many counts. The CDR3 sequence is CASSPGLGFETQYF. Written as DNA, the CDR3 is TGTGCCAGCTCACCGGGGTTGGGTTTTGAGACCCAGTACTTC. The gene calls are TRBV18 and TRBJ2-5; D uncertain. CDR3 length: 14 amino acids. CDR1 and CDR2 (germline): KGHSH, LQKENI. Trimming removed 3 bases at V and 5 bases at J, with 13 bases between.

This clonotype was counted between two and nine times. This chain connects TRBV7-9 to TRBJ2-1; D is uncertain. Germline V gene lookup returns CDR1 SEHNR and CDR2 FQNEAQ (reference sequence). This CDR3 comprises 12 residues. Trimming removed 3 bases from V and 6 bases from J, with 6 bases in between. The CDR3 DNA reads as TGTGCCAGCAGCTTTCTGCGCAATGAGCAGTTCTTC. Translating gives CASSFLRNEQFF.

CDR3 in amino acids: CSDSDGDTEAFF. The CDR3 DNA reads TGCAGCGACTCGGACGGGGACACTGAAGCTTTCTTT. The chain is built from TRBV29-1 and TRBJ1-1; D uncertain. Trimming shortened V by 7 bases and J by 3 bases, and 12 bases separated the two germline ends. The CDR3 length is 12 residues. Germline-derived CDR1 and CDR2 are SQVTM and ANQGSEA.

This clonotype was seen repeatedly, ten times or more. The chain employs TRBV9 and TRBJ1-4; 9 bases agree with TRBD1. J gave up 2 bases and V 3 bases, and 2 bases lay outside the gene matches. The CDR3 loop spans 15 amino acids. The V gene's germline CDR1 is SGDLS and CDR2 YYNGEE. Here the CDR3 DNA reads TGTGCCAGCAGCGAGGGGACAGGGACTAATGAAAAACTGTTTTTT. The encoded protein is CASSEGTGTNEKLFF.

This clonotype appeared a few times. The rearrangement joins TRBV12-3 or TRBV12-4 to TRBJ2-3; D is undetermined. Trimming pared 0 bases from V and 6 bases from J, leaving 13 bases between. This CDR3 is 15 amino acids long. The chain's CDR3 is CASSLAPLVRDTQYF. In nucleotides, the CDR3 is TGTGCCAGCAGTTTAGCCCCCCTGGTCCGGGATACGCAGTATTTT.

J is TRBJ2-3 and V is TRBV7-9, with TRBD2 matching over 10 bases. Trimming removed 4 bases from V and 1 base from J; junction bases left unmatched: 5. Germline V CDR1 and CDR2: SEHNR, FQNEAQ (reference sequence). This CDR3 contains 16 residues. CDR3: CASSSTGTSGTDTQYF. The DNA for the CDR3 is TGTGCCAGCAGCTCCACCGGGACTAGCGGCACAGATACGCAGTATTTT.

The chain has TRBV5-1 and TRBJ1-5; D gene ambiguous. The CDR3 is 15 amino acids. Trimming pared 7 bases from V and 2 bases from J, leaving 16 bases between. Germline V gene data show CDR1 as SGHRS and CDR2 as YFSETQ. CDR3 region: CASRSLSFGNQPQHF. The CDR3 DNA reads TGCGCCAGCCGATCCTTATCTTTTGGCAATCAGCCCCAGCATTTT.

Remarks on this clonotype: An end of the junction does not agree with germline; a read error may underlie this. V gene TRBV4-1 combines with J gene TRBJ2-5; 14 bases map to TRBD2. The CDR3 consists of 16 residues. Germline V gives CDR1 MGHRA, CDR2 YSYEKL. CDR3 bases: TGCGCCGGCAGCCAGGCCGGGACTAGCGGGAGAGAGACCCAGTACTTC. Translating gives CAGSQAGTSGRETQYF.

The table lists this clonotype with many counts. The chain carries TRBV7-3 and TRBJ2-5, with TRBD2 matching over 9 bases. The J call may be mistaken, given a closer DNA end match to TRBJ2-7. CDR3 length: 15 amino acids. The germline gives CDR1 SGHTA, CDR2 FQGTGA. The DNA of the CDR3 is TGTGCCAGCAGCTTAGCGGGAGGGGGAAGGTACGAGCAGTACTTC. Encoded protein: CASSLAGGGRYEQYF.

The V and J genes are TRBV5-1 and TRBJ1-2; D gene uncertain. Germline V lookup: CDR1 SGHRS, CDR2 YFSETQ. The CDR3 totals 14 residues. Trimming stripped 3 bases from V and 2 bases from J, with 11 bases between. The CDR3 DNA reads as TGCGCCAGCAGCTCTTCGGATTTAAACTATGGCTACACCTTC. It yields the protein CASSSSDLNYGYTF.

This chain joins TRBV5-1 and TRBJ1-1; D may be TRBD1 (6 bases). V lost 4 bases and J 6 bases, leaving 10 bases between the germline ends. Germline V lookup: CDR1 SGHRS, CDR2 YFSETQ. The CDR3 extends over 12 amino acids. The DNA of the CDR3 is TGCGCCAGCAGCCCACAGGGACCTGAAGCTTTCTTT. Amino acids: CASSPQGPEAFF. Full variable domain (outside the CDR3, taken from reference TRBV5-1 and TRBJ1-1): KAGVTQTPRYLIKTRGQQVTLSCSPISGHRSVSWYQQTPGQGLQFLFEYFSETQRNKGNFPGRFSGRQFSNSRSEMNVSTLELGDSALYLCASSPQGPEAFFGQGTRLTVV.

This rearrangement joins TRBV28 to TRBJ1-3; 7 bases are shared with TRBD1. This CDR3 region has 15 residues. The junction had 11 bases not matched to a gene; V was cut back by 5 bases and J by 7 bases. Germline V gives CDR1 MDHEN, CDR2 SYDVKM. The CDR3 sequence: CASSLTGVRGNTIYF. DNA of the CDR3: TGTGCCAGCAGTCTTACAGGGGTGCGCGGGAACACCATATATTTT.

The CDR3 is CASSRSGRSDNEQFF. CDR3 nucleotide sequence: TGTGCCAGCAGTCGGAGCGGGAGGTCAGACAATGAGCAGTTCTTC. The chain couples TRBV6-6 to TRBJ2-1, with 9 positions matching TRBD2. The CDR3 covers 15 residues. J gave up 5 bases and V 5 bases, and 7 bases lay outside the gene matches. Germline lookup yields CDR1 MNHNY and CDR2 SVGAGI (reference sequence).

The chain carries TRBV6-1 and TRBJ1-4; D ambiguous. Germline CDR1 reads MNHNS; CDR2 reads SASEGT. V lost 7 bases and J 4 bases, leaving 10 bases between the germline ends. The CDR3 is made up of 13 amino acids. The CDR3 sequence is CASTQAYNEKLFF. The CDR3 DNA reads TGTGCCAGCACTCAAGCTTATAATGAAAAACTGTTTTTT.

This clonotype came up a few times. Written as DNA, the CDR3 is TGTGCCAGCAGCCAAATGGAGCCTAATGAAAAACTGTTTTTT. Amino acids: CASSQMEPNEKLFF. The gene calls are TRBV14 and TRBJ1-4, with D unclear. Trimming stripped 2 bases from V and 3 bases from J, with 7 bases between. The CDR3 is made up of 14 amino acids. The germline V gene has CDR1 SGHDN and CDR2 FVKESK. The entire variable domain, with the rest obtained from reference TRBV14 and TRBJ1-4, is as follows: EAGVTQFPSHSVIEKGQTVTLRCDPISGHDNLYWYRRVMGKEIKFLLHFVKESKQDESGMPNNRFLAERTGGTYSTLKVQPAELEDSGVYFCASSQMEPNEKLFFGSGTQLSVL.

This clonotype was seen at least ten times. The genes are TRBV28 and TRBJ1-1, with no clear D. Germline values: CDR1 MDHEN, CDR2 SYDVKM. This CDR3 spans 14 amino acids. V shed 5 bases and J shed 3 bases, with 13 bases lying between them. The CDR3 sequence is CASSPPSGDTEAFF. The CDR3 coding sequence is TGTGCCAGCAGTCCACCCAGCGGGGACACTGAAGCTTTCTTT.

This clonotype has a handful of counts. This may arise from a read error, as a much more abundant clone is one base away. This sequence joins TRBV7-2 and TRBJ2-3; unclear D gene. Germline assignment: CDR1 SGHTA and CDR2 FQGNSA. The CDR3 spans 15 residues. Trimming shortened V by 8 bases and J by 2 bases, and 17 bases separated the two germline ends. In nucleotides, the CDR3 is TGTGCCAGCGGCCCGAGTGGTCGGTCCACAGATACGCAGTATTTT. Translating gives CASGPSGRSTDTQYF.

To note about this clonotype: This may be a read error, as it is one base from a much larger clone. CDR3 nucleotides: TGTGCCGGCAGCTTAAGTGATAGCAATCAGCCCCAGCATTTT. Encoded protein: CAGSLSDSNQPQHF. J is TRBJ1-5 and V is TRBV11-2, with no clear D. Germline CDR1 is SGHAT and CDR2 is FQNNGV. This CDR3 has 14 residues.